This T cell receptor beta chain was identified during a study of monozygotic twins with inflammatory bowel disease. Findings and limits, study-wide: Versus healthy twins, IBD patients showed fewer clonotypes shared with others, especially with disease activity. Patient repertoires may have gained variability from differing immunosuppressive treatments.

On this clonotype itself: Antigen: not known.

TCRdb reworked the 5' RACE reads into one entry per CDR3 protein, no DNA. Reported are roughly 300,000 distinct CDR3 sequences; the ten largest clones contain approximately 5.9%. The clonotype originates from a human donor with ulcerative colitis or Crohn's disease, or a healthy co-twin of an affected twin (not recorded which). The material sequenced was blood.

CDR3 sequence reads: CASSYGEGGSDTQYF. The chain carries TRBV6-5 and TRBJ2-3; TCRdb designates TRBD1, a call that cannot be tested without DNA. This CDR3 spans 15 amino acids. Germline-derived CDR1 and CDR2 are MNHEY and SVGAGI.